A single T cell receptor beta chain is shown here with its context. Its antigen is undetermined. This sample was included in a study of shared clonotypes between healthy human individuals. For the study at large: Every donor yielded three CD4 naive, three CD4 memory, two CD8 naive and one CD8 memory plate. Study observations and caveats: Generation probabilities were higher for clonotypes shared across all four sorted-subset donors than for unshared ones. Genetic and exposure-history diversity was limited by the few donors.

With 0 bases removed from V and 10 bases from J, the gap between germline ends came to 10 bases. This CDR3 has 13 amino acids. The germline gives CDR1 LNHNV, CDR2 YYDKDF (reference sequence). Authors' processing steps: In the immunoSEQ data, sequences were junction-only and lacked quality scores, so filtering differed. Repertoires were generated with immunoSEQ multiplex PCR, while TCRdb's copy carries only in-frame clones and drops some. The V and J calls and clone size are taken from that table; D and trimming were inferred from the DNA. Here the sample spans about 1 million clones, approximately 70% being singletons.

The sequence derives from a man aged 18 to 30 in good health. Source material: memory CD4+ T cells sorted from blood. Specified subset: CD45RA-negative fraction. This chain connects TRBV15 to TRBJ2-1; possibly TRBD2 for D (6 bases). Here the CDR3 DNA reads TGTGCCACCAGCAGAGAGGATGGGGGGGAGCAGTTCTTC. Protein product: CATSREDGGEQFF.